This TCR beta chain came from a study of cytomegalovirus exposure and HLA in healthy donors. Overall study: The roughly 130 validation repertoires used the same platform as the approximately 670 first-cohort repertoires (as reported by a later analysis).

There are a few counts of this clone. Its antigen is currently unknown. Whole-study findings and limits: The authors listed 150 to 200 TCR beta chains as cytomegalovirus-associated. Confirmation was obtained in vitro that three CMV-associated chains are specific for CMV antigens.

The donors were part of the roughly 130-subject validation cohort, which stood apart from the approximately 630-subject first cohort. TCRdb's copy holds only in-frame clones and misses some; the assay was immunoSEQ multiplex PCR. The sample has 250,000 to 350,000 clones; 87% are singletons. The germline V gene has CDR1 SGDLS and CDR2 YYNGEE. The junction had 5 bases not matched to a gene; V was cut back by 4 bases and J by 3 bases. The CDR3 extends over 14 amino acids. The rearrangement joins TRBV9 to TRBJ1-2; 8 bases line up with TRBD1. The material sequenced was PBMCs. This clonotype was obtained from a woman aged 30 to 39 in good health and CMV-seropositive. CDR3: CASSPGQGDYGYTF. CDR3 bases: TGTGCCAGCAGCCCTGGACAGGGTGACTATGGCTACACCTTC.